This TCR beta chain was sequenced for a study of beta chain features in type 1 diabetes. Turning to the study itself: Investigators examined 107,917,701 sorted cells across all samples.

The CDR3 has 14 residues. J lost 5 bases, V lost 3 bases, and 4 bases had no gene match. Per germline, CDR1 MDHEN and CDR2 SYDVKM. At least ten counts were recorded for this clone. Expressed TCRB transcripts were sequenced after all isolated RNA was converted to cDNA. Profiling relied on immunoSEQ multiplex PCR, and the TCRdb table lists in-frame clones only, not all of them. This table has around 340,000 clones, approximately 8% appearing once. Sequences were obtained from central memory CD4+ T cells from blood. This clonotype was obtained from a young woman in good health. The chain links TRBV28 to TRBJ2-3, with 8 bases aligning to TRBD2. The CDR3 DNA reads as TGTGCCAGCAGTTTCAGCGGGAGCCTAGATACGCAGTATTTT. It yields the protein CASSFSGSLDTQYF. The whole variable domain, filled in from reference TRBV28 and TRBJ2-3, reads DVKVTQSSRYLVKRTGEKVFLECVQDMDHENMFWYRQDPGLGLRLIYFSYDVKMKEKGDIPEGYSVSREKKERFSLILESASTNQTSMYLCASSFSGSLDTQYFGPGTRLTVL.